The 13 T cell receptor beta chains reported below all come from one sample, sequenced in a study of PD-1 blockade in classical Hodgkin lymphoma. This table comes from immunoSEQ multiplex PCR, and its TCRdb copy is limited to in-frame clones, with some not included. The sample shows about 34,000 clones, around nine tenths of them seen only once. Specified time point: newly diagnosed, previously untreated cHL patient sample. Isolation of CD4+ T cells from thawed PBMCs was performed by magnetic negative selection. The sample consisted of CD4+ T cells from blood. The receptors were gathered from a human donor with classical Hodgkin lymphoma.

The chain couples TRBV7-9 to TRBJ2-5, with 8 bases matching TRBD1. Germline CDR1 SEHNR, CDR2 FQNEAQ (reference sequence). The CDR3 extends over 14 amino acids. J was trimmed by 5 bases and V by 1 base; bases with no gene match: 3. CDR3 residues: CASSLGTGRETQYF. CDR3 nucleotides: TGTGCCAGCAGCTTAGGGACAGGGAGGGAGACCCAGTACTTC.

This sequence joins TRBV5-4 and TRBJ1-2; D may be TRBD1 (6 bases). With 3 bases removed from V and 9 bases from J, the gap between germline ends came to 12 bases. Germline V lookup: CDR1 SGHNT, CDR2 YYREEE (reference sequence). The CDR3 runs 12 residues. Written as DNA, the CDR3 is TGTGCCAGCAGCTGGGACCGGGACAGCTACACCTTC. It specifies CASSWDRDSYTF.

V usage is TRBV6-5 and J usage is TRBJ2-5; D tentatively reads TRBD1 or TRBD2 (6 bases each). Germline CDR1 and CDR2: MNHEY and SVGAGI. CDR3 length: 13 residues. V was shortened by 5 bases and J by 5 bases, with 12 bases between the two germline ends. CDR3 nucleotides: TGTGCCAGCAGTCGACAGGAGGGGGAGACCCAGTACTTC. Translated, it gives CASSRQEGETQYF.

The V call is TRBV10-3, the J call TRBJ2-3; D is unresolved. V lost 6 bases, J lost 0 bases, and 7 bases lay in between. This CDR3 contains 13 residues. From germline, CDR1 is ENHRY and CDR2 SYGVKD. The CDR3 nucleotides read TGTGCCATCAGAGCCGCTAGCACAGATACGCAGTATTTT. This translates into CAIRAASTDTQYF.

V gene TRBV5-6 combines with J gene TRBJ2-7, with D unclear. Germline V gives CDR1 SGHDT, CDR2 YYEEEE. The CDR3 consists of 16 residues. V lost 0 bases and J 2 bases, leaving 15 bases between the germline ends. The CDR3 region has the DNA TGTGCCAGCAGCTTGGGTAGGGCCCCGCGCCCCTACGAGCAGTACTTC. Residues: CASSLGRAPRPYEQYF. Combining the CDR3 with reference TRBV5-6 and TRBJ2-7 gives the whole variable domain DAGVTQSPTHLIKTRGQQVTLRCSPKSGHDTVSWYQQALGQGPQFIFQYYEEEERQRGNFPDRFSGHQFPNYSSELNVNALLLGDSALYLCASSLGRAPRPYEQYFGPGTRLTVT.

The CDR3 spells CASSPIPGQGHEKLFF. The CDR3 DNA sequence: TGCGCCAGCAGCCCTATCCCGGGACAGGGTCATGAAAAACTGTTTTTT. This chain joins TRBV5-1 and TRBJ1-4; 9 bases are a match to TRBD1. Trimming took 4 bases from V and 6 from J; bases not matched to a gene: 10. Germline CDR1 SGHRS, CDR2 YFSETQ. The CDR3 is 16 amino acids.

The chain couples TRBV5-4 to TRBJ2-1, with D perhaps matching TRBD2 (6 bases). The germline gives CDR1 SGHNT, CDR2 YYREEE (reference sequence). Trimming pared 4 bases from V and 8 bases from J, leaving 7 bases between. The CDR3 is 11 amino acids. The CDR3 reads CASSRDYEQFF. CDR3 nucleotides: TGTGCCAGCAGCCGGGACTATGAGCAGTTCTTC.

The V and J genes are TRBV29-1 and TRBJ2-1; D is tentatively TRBD1 or TRBD2 (5 bases each). Per the germline V gene, CDR1 is SQVTM and CDR2 is ANQGSEA. Trimming took off 0 bases at V and 8 bases at J, with 23 bases between the two ends. The CDR3 is 17 residues long. CDR3 amino acids: CSVEDFGRDGSMDEQFF. CDR3 coding DNA: TGCAGCGTTGAAGATTTCGGCCGGGACGGCAGCATGGATGAGCAGTTCTTC.

V and J are TRBV10-3 and TRBJ2-2; 13 bases agree with TRBD2. This CDR3 region has 15 residues. The J segment lost 5 bases and the V segment lost 4 bases, leaving 1 base of the junction unmatched. CDR1 is ENHRY and CDR2 is SYGVKD in the germline V gene. The DNA of the CDR3 is TGTGCCATCAGTGGGGGACTAGCGGGGACCGGGGAGCTGTTTTTT. Protein sequence: CAISGGLAGTGELFF.

The V gene is TRBV10-3, the J gene TRBJ2-3; TRBD1 aligns across 11 bases. Looked up from germline, CDR1 is ENHRY and CDR2 is SYGVKD. J was trimmed by 2 bases and V by 9 bases; bases with no gene match: 7. CDR3 size: 15 residues. The CDR3 protein is CAIGPGQGVTDTQYF. For the CDR3, the DNA is TGTGCCATTGGCCCGGGACAGGGGGTCACAGATACGCAGTATTTT.

The chain has TRBV7-3 and TRBJ1-1; D possibly corresponds to TRBD1 (5 bases). V was shortened by 6 bases and J by 6 bases, with 23 bases between the two germline ends. This CDR3 has 16 amino acids. Looked up from germline, CDR1 is SGHTA and CDR2 is FQGTGA. The CDR3 sequence: CASSSKPGTPGPEAFF. DNA of the CDR3: TGTGCCAGCAGTTCAAAGCCCGGGACCCCTGGGCCTGAAGCTTTCTTT.

The count of this clone is one. The CDR3: CATGTGVTSGANVLTF. The CDR3 bases are TGTGCCACCGGGACAGGGGTCACGTCTGGGGCCAACGTCCTGACTTTC. This chain links TRBV5-4 with TRBJ2-6; 10 bases align to TRBD1. There are 16 residues in the CDR3. The germline V gene encodes CDR1 SGHNT and CDR2 YYREEE (reference sequence). J was trimmed by 1 base and V by 9 bases; bases with no gene match: 7.

The V and J genes are TRBV6-5 and TRBJ2-7; TRBD1 might be the D (6 bases). Trimming pared 6 bases from V and 6 bases from J, leaving 15 bases between. CDR3 size: 13 residues. CDR1 and CDR2 (germline): MNHEY, SVGAGI. CDR3 DNA: TGTGCCAGCAGCGTTGACAGGAATGGCGAGCAGTACTTC. Translation: CASSVDRNGEQYF.